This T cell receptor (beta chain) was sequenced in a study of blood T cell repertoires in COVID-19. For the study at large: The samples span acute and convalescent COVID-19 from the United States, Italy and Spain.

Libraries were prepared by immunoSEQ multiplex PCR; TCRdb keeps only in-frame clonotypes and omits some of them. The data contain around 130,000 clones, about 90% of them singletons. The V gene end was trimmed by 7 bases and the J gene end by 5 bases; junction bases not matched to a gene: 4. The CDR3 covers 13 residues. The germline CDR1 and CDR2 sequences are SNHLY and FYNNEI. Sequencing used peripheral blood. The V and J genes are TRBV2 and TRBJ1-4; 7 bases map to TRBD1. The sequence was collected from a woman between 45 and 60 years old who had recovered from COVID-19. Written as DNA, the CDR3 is TGTGCCAGCAACCGGGGACAGAATGAAAAACTGTTTTTT. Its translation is CASNRGQNEKLFF.